Listed below are T cell receptor beta chains from one sample, sequenced in a study of cytomegalovirus exposure and HLA in healthy donors. Using immunoSEQ multiplex PCR, the repertoire was profiled, and TCRdb retains in-frame clones only, with some absent. The sample lists around 150,000 clones, just over 90% occurring once. The sample comprised PBMCs. These receptors originate from a man younger than 30 in good health and CMV-seronegative. Each CDR3 is given with its conserved first and last residue. The D gene is left open where the match is weak.

TRBV10-2	TRBD2	TRBJ2-5	TGCGCCACCAGGACTAGACCCCAAGAGACCCAGTACTTC	CATRTRPQETQYF
TRBV5-6	TRBD1	TRBJ1-2	TGTGCCAGCAGCTTACCGGGACAGGGGGACTATGGCTACACCTTC	CASSLPGQGDYGYTF
TRBV10-2	TRBD2	TRBJ2-1	TGCGCCAGCAGGACTAGCGGGGGGGTAAACTACAATGAGCAGTTCTTC	CASRTSGGVNYNEQFF
TRBV18	TRBD2	TRBJ2-7	TGTGCCAGCTCACCACCGGCGGGGGGGCCTTCCTACGAGCAGTACTTC	CASSPPAGGPSYEQYF
TRBV29-1	-	TRBJ2-3	TGCAGCGTTGTCCGGGGGGCGCGGGCAGATACGCAGTATTTT	CSVVRGARADTQYF
TRBV5-4	TRBD2	TRBJ2-1	TGTGCCAGCAGCTCCTCTAGCGGGAGGAGGCGGGGGCCCAATGAGCAGTTCTTC	CASSSSSGRRRGPNEQFF
TRBV2	-	TRBJ1-4	TGTGCCAGCAAAAGGGGTGGTTTAGGAGAAAAACTGTTTTTT	CASKRGGLGEKLFF
TRBV14	TRBD1	TRBJ1-1	TGTGCCAGCAGCCTACGGACAGGGAGGGACACTGAAGCTTTCTTT	CASSLRTGRDTEAFF
TRBV6-6	TRBD2	TRBJ2-5	TGTGCCAGCAGTTCGACGGGGGGGCGGAAAGGCGAGACCCAGTACTTC	CASSSTGGRKGETQYF
TRBV5-4	-	TRBJ2-2	TGTGCCAGCAGCTCCAACAGGGCTGCGAGCACCGGGGAGCTGTTTTTT	CASSSNRAASTGELFF
TRBV5-1	-	TRBJ2-7	TGCGCCAGCAGCTCTAGCTACGAGCAGTACTTC	CASSSSYEQYF
TRBV19	-	TRBJ1-5	TGTGCCAGTAGGAAGAACAGGAATCAGCCCCAGCATTTT	CASRKNRNQPQHF
TRBV7-9	TRBD2	TRBJ2-2	TGTGCCAGCAGCTTAGTAGCGGGATTTAGTCCCGGGGAGCTGTTTTTT	CASSLVAGFSPGELFF
TRBV9	-	TRBJ1-2	TGTGCCAGCAGCGTAGACAGCTATGGCTACACCTTC	CASSVDSYGYTF
TRBV5-4	-	TRBJ2-7	TGTGCCAGCAGCTTGGGCGGGGCCAGCTCCTACGAGCAGTACTTC	CASSLGGASSYEQYF
TRBV7-2	-	TRBJ1-4	TGTGCCAGCAGCTTAGCGCGGTCGGCAGCATTAGGAAAACTGTTTTTT	CASSLARSAALGKLFF
TRBV5-1	TRBD2	TRBJ2-3	TGCGCCAGCAGCTTTAGCGGGGACCCCACAGATACGCAGTATTTT	CASSFSGDPTDTQYF
TRBV7-9	TRBD2	TRBJ2-1	TGTGCCAGCAGACTAGCGGGGGGCCGGAAACCCTACAATGAGCAGTTCTTC	CASRLAGGRKPYNEQFF
TRBV9	-	TRBJ1-3	TGTGCCAGCAGCGCCCTCGGGGACACCCGTGGTGGAAACACCATATATTTT	CASSALGDTRGGNTIYF